Listed below are T cell receptor beta chains from one sample, sequenced in a study of cytotoxic CD8 clonotypes in ibrutinib-treated CLL. Assay: immunoSEQ multiplex PCR; the TCRdb copy retains only in-frame clones and omits some. The table records about 68,000 clones, around 68% of them present only once. The sample consisted of PBMCs, taken after 12 months of ibrutinib treatment. Receptors originate from a human donor with chronic lymphocytic leukemia. The CDR3 runs from the conserved cysteine through the conserved F or W. Each record gives: clone size, J gene, V gene, CDR3 protein. Clone size is not always given. Where it is, it says once, few, many or a class for expanded clones.

clone size: -; J gene: TRBJ1-2; V gene: TRBV27; CDR3 protein: CASSISETARRFYGYTF
clone size: -; J gene: TRBJ2-7; V gene: TRBV7-6; CDR3 protein: CASSNQPPARGGAGYEQYF
clone size: once; J gene: TRBJ2-7; V gene: TRBV30; CDR3 protein: CAWSSMRDSSPGEQYF
clone size: -; J gene: TRBJ2-2; V gene: TRBV19; CDR3 protein: CASSSPGNTGELFF
clone size: once; J gene: TRBJ2-2; V gene: TRBV18; CDR3 protein: CASSPRMNTGELFF
clone size: -; J gene: TRBJ2-2; V gene: TRBV9; CDR3 protein: CASSARIAGELFF
clone size: -; J gene: TRBJ2-3; V gene: TRBV7-2; CDR3 protein: CASNQGSDTQYF
clone size: few; J gene: TRBJ1-6; V gene: TRBV9; CDR3 protein: CASSVGRDSPLHF
clone size: -; J gene: TRBJ1-5; V gene: TRBV28; CDR3 protein: CASRPGTQTHQPQHF
clone size: -; J gene: TRBJ1-1; V gene: TRBV7-9; CDR3 protein: CASTRYTGGNTEAFF
clone size: -; J gene: TRBJ2-7; V gene: TRBV28; CDR3 protein: CASSPRMDYEQYF
clone size: few; J gene: TRBJ1-5; V gene: TRBV6-5; CDR3 protein: CASKQGASQPQHF
clone size: -; J gene: TRBJ2-7; V gene: TRBV7-2; CDR3 protein: CASSLSRADYEQYF
clone size: -; J gene: TRBJ2-1; V gene: TRBV9; CDR3 protein: CASSASGGALLGEQFF
clone size: -; J gene: TRBJ2-1; V gene: TRBV2; CDR3 protein: CASSEALARPERNEQFF
clone size: -; J gene: TRBJ1-4; V gene: TRBV30; CDR3 protein: CAWKPGTGVIPTNEKLFF
clone size: once; J gene: TRBJ1-4; V gene: TRBV4-2; CDR3 protein: CASSEGGALEEKLFF
clone size: -; J gene: TRBJ1-3; V gene: TRBV7-2; CDR3 protein: CASSLAGGIAGNTIYF
clone size: -; J gene: TRBJ1-1; V gene: TRBV18; CDR3 protein: CASSPATGVRTAEAFF
clone size: -; J gene: TRBJ2-1; V gene: TRBV6-5; CDR3 protein: CASSRTGDEQFF
clone size: few; J gene: TRBJ1-1; V gene: TRBV15; CDR3 protein: CATSRETEAFF
clone size: -; J gene: TRBJ2-7; V gene: TRBV27; CDR3 protein: CASSPGTGFLSEQYF
clone size: -; J gene: TRBJ2-1; V gene: TRBV9; CDR3 protein: CASSVMTSGNSYNEQFF
clone size: once; J gene: TRBJ2-7; V gene: TRBV6-1; CDR3 protein: CASRPILGDEQYF
clone size: -; J gene: TRBJ1-6; V gene: TRBV7-8; CDR3 protein: CASQKTFGSWGENNSPLHF
clone size: -; J gene: TRBJ1-3; V gene: TRBV2; CDR3 protein: CASSPTGEGNTIYF
clone size: few; J gene: TRBJ2-2; V gene: TRBV20-1; CDR3 protein: CSATEVGELFF
clone size: -; J gene: TRBJ1-5; V gene: TRBV19; CDR3 protein: CASSTDVAQPQHF
clone size: -; J gene: TRBJ2-7; V gene: TRBV7-2; CDR3 protein: CASSLDATGGFYEQYF
clone size: -; J gene: TRBJ1-1; V gene: TRBV5-1; CDR3 protein: CASSLAGGPQSTEAFF
clone size: -; J gene: TRBJ2-2; V gene: TRBV9; CDR3 protein: CASSGRDKVVF
clone size: -; J gene: TRBJ1-2; V gene: TRBV4-1; CDR3 protein: CASSNRGAGTGGHYGYTF
clone size: -; J gene: TRBJ2-3; V gene: TRBV19; CDR3 protein: CASSIGASADTQYF
clone size: -; J gene: TRBJ1-2; V gene: TRBV5-6; CDR3 protein: CASSPRGTGGYGYTF
clone size: -; J gene: TRBJ1-1; V gene: TRBV7-6; CDR3 protein: CASSLGTANTEAFF
clone size: -; J gene: TRBJ1-2; V gene: TRBV27; CDR3 protein: CASSWAGGDYGYTF
clone size: few; J gene: TRBJ2-2; V gene: TRBV6-1; CDR3 protein: CASSEVGQLTGELFF
clone size: -; J gene: TRBJ2-3; V gene: TRBV7-9; CDR3 protein: CASRQPGQGLTQYF
clone size: -; J gene: TRBJ1-6; V gene: TRBV6-5; CDR3 protein: CASSYGRGAINSPLHF
clone size: -; J gene: TRBJ2-5; V gene: TRBV7-9; CDR3 protein: CASSLASDRETQYF
clone size: -; J gene: TRBJ1-2; V gene: TRBV28; CDR3 protein: CASSLEAGRGGYTF
clone size: few; J gene: TRBJ2-7; V gene: TRBV28; CDR3 protein: CASSSPYEQYF
clone size: few; J gene: TRBJ2-5; V gene: TRBV19; CDR3 protein: CASSPQGGIQETQYF
clone size: once; J gene: TRBJ2-2; V gene: TRBV5-1; CDR3 protein: CASRPLQAGELFF
clone size: -; J gene: TRBJ1-2; V gene: TRBV29-1; CDR3 protein: CSVPGTGIFSGYTF
clone size: -; J gene: TRBJ2-3; V gene: TRBV9; CDR3 protein: CASSSGGAGENTDTQYF
clone size: -; J gene: TRBJ2-6; V gene: TRBV7-2; CDR3 protein: CASRQQGDEANVLTF
clone size: -; J gene: TRBJ1-1; V gene: TRBV28; CDR3 protein: CASSFLQSTEAFF
clone size: -; J gene: TRBJ2-1; V gene: TRBV10-2; CDR3 protein: CASSGSTPAIAGGIDEQFF
clone size: -; J gene: TRBJ1-6; V gene: TRBV10-3; CDR3 protein: CAISDSETGDNSPLHF
clone size: -; J gene: TRBJ2-2; V gene: TRBV7-9; CDR3 protein: CASSARGQGGTGELFF
clone size: -; J gene: TRBJ1-2; V gene: TRBV7-2; CDR3 protein: CASSSYYDGYTF
clone size: -; J gene: TRBJ1-6; V gene: TRBV15; CDR3 protein: CATSRDLGKVEPLLHF
clone size: -; J gene: TRBJ1-6; V gene: TRBV18; CDR3 protein: CASSPLPRQGAAYNSPLHF
clone size: once; J gene: TRBJ2-7; V gene: TRBV7-9; CDR3 protein: CASSTGGRAEQYF
clone size: once; J gene: TRBJ2-2; V gene: TRBV6-6; CDR3 protein: CASSSAGELFF
clone size: once; J gene: TRBJ2-4; V gene: TRBV7-2; CDR3 protein: CASSLAKNIQYF